This is a list of T cell receptor beta chains from one sample in a study of cytomegalovirus exposure and HLA in healthy donors. Profiling relied on immunoSEQ multiplex PCR, and the TCRdb table lists in-frame clones only, not all of them. The profile shows fewer than 80,000 clones, around 76% of them singletons. Sequencing was done on a sample of PBMCs. The receptor set was obtained from a man between 18 and 35 years old in good health and CMV-seronegative. Each CDR3 is given with its conserved first and last residue.

v_call cdr3_aa
TRBV4-3 CASSQASRRGAFF
TRBV4-2 CASSQEEGLVADTQYF
TRBV13 CASSLDGEQASFEAFF
TRBV5-8 CASSPGTSGRTDTQYF
TRBV6-1 CASSGGRWNTGELFF
TRBV7-9 CASSLGGLWDEQYF
TRBV7-6 CASSLRDTSTGELFF
TRBV7-2 CASSPRQGGSGYTF
TRBV29-1 CSVGGTGPSGNTIYF
TRBV12-2 CASRLAGTGF
TRBV5-1 CASSRDGSSYNSPLHF